This TCR beta chain stems from a study of blood T cells in healthy people across ages. The V gene's germline CDR1 is SEHNR and CDR2 FQNEAQ (reference sequence). The CDR3 extends over 15 amino acids. V was clipped by 6 bases and J by 8 bases; unmatched bases: 7. For the second PCR, which ran for about 6 to 11 cycles, a sample-barcoded 5' primer and a J-beta primer mix were used. From the 5' RACE reads, TCRdb called clonotypes with MiXCR, one entry per CDR3 protein. Here the sample spans fewer than 1,000,000 distinct CDR3 sequences, under 45% being singletons. The sequence was collected from a man in his sixties in good health. This chain connects TRBV7-9 to TRBJ2-1, with 13 bases that match TRBD2. Specimen: blood. For the CDR3, the DNA is TGTGCCAGCAGACAAGGACTAGCGGGGGTGGATGAGCAGTTCTTC. This gives the protein CASRQGLAGVDEQFF.